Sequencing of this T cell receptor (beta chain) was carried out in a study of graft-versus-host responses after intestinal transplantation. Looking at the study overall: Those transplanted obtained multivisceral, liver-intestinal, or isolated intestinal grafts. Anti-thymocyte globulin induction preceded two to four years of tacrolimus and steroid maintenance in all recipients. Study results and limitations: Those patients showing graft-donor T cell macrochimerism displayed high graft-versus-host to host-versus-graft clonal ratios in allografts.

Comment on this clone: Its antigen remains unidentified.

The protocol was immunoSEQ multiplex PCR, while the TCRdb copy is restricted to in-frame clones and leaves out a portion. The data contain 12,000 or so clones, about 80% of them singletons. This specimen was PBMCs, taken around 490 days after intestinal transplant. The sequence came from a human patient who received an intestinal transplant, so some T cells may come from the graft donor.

The CDR3 DNA reads as TGTGCCAGCAGTGATGGGGCGGGAGGCCTGAATTACGAGCAGTACTTC. Translation: CASSDGAGGLNYEQYF. The rearrangement links TRBV2 to TRBJ2-7, with 8 bases that match TRBD2. Trimming at V came to 3 bases and at J to 4 bases, leaving 11 bases not matched to a gene. Germline V CDR1 and CDR2: SNHLY, FYNNEI. CDR3 length: 16 residues.